Each of the 9 T cell receptor beta chains below was sequenced from the same sample in a study of blood T cell repertoires in COVID-19. The table came from immunoSEQ multiplex PCR; TCRdb's copy has only in-frame clones and leaves some out. The sample lists about 160,000 clones, about 80% occurring once. Material: peripheral blood. The receptors here all came from a woman of 80 years or more with acute or convalescent COVID-19.

The gene calls are TRBV9 and TRBJ2-1; the match to TRBD2 covers 12 bases. V lost 4 bases, J lost 4 bases, and 3 bases stayed unmatched. The CDR3 runs to 15 residues. Germline V gene data show CDR1 as SGDLS and CDR2 as YYNGEE. The CDR3 bases are TGTGCCAGCAGCACGACTAGCGGGAGTTACAATGAGCAGTTCTTC. This encodes CASSTTSGSYNEQFF.

The V gene is TRBV20-1, the J gene TRBJ2-5, with TRBD2 identical over 11 bases. Losses at the gene ends were 3 bases for V and 3 bases for J; bases not matched to a gene: 0. CDR3 length: 13 amino acids. Germline V gene lookup returns CDR1 DFQATT and CDR2 SNEGSKA (reference sequence). The CDR3 DNA reads TGCAGTGCTAGTAGCGGGAGGGAAGAGACCCAGTACTTC. It encodes CSASSGREETQYF.

This rearrangement joins TRBV6-2 or TRBV6-3 to TRBJ1-5; the D is unclear. There are 14 residues in the CDR3. Germline V lookup: CDR1 MNHEY, CDR2 SVGEGT. Trimming took off 5 bases at V and 0 bases at J, with 8 bases between the two ends. The CDR3 coding sequence is TGTGCCAGCAGTCAATCTAATAGCAATCAGCCCCAGCATTTT. This codes for CASSQSNSNQPQHF.

This clone was counted between two and nine times. The chain joins TRBV2 to TRBJ1-3; D unresolved. This CDR3 is built from 14 residues. Germline lookup yields CDR1 SNHLY and CDR2 FYNNEI. Trimming left V 4 bases short and J 0 bases short, with 7 bases between. The CDR3 sequence: CASSGARSGNTIYF. DNA of the CDR3: TGTGCCAGCAGTGGGGCACGCTCTGGAAACACCATATATTTT.

This chain links TRBV12-5 with TRBJ1-4; 8 nucleotides line up with TRBD1. The CDR3 loop spans 14 amino acids. V dropped 3 bases and J dropped 6; count of bases not matched to a gene: 3. In germline, CDR1 is LGHNT, CDR2 FRNRAP. CDR3 sequence reads: CASGLDRGDEKLFF. The CDR3 nucleotides are TGTGCTAGTGGTTTAGACAGGGGAGATGAAAAACTGTTTTTT. Full variable domain (rest looked up from reference TRBV12-5 and TRBJ1-4): DARVTQTPRHKVTEMGQEVTMRCQPILGHNTVFWYRQTMMQGLELLAYFRNRAPLDDSGMPKDRFSAEMPDATLATLKIQPSEPRDSAVYFCASGLDRGDEKLFFGSGTQLSVL.

The V call is TRBV30, the J call TRBJ1-6, with 7 nucleotides matching TRBD1. This CDR3 has 15 residues. The germline CDR1 and CDR2 sequences are GTSNPN and SVGIG (reference sequence). V was clipped by 3 bases and J by 5 bases; unmatched bases: 7. The CDR3, as DNA: TGTGCCTGGAGCGGCAGGGGGAGTCATAATTCACCCCTCCACTTT. This translates into CAWSGRGSHNSPLHF.

This clone was detected only once. This chain uses TRBV5-5 with TRBJ2-5; D is undetermined. Trimming left V 2 bases short and J 5 bases short, with 7 bases between. This CDR3 spans 12 amino acids. Germline V gene data show CDR1 as SGHKS and CDR2 as YYEKEE (reference sequence). In DNA, the CDR3 is TGTGCCAGCAGCTTCTCTATGGAGACCCAGTACTTC. This codes for CASSFSMETQYF.

This clone was counted once. The CDR3 DNA reads as TGTGCCAGTACGGACAGGGGGGGCTATGGCTACACCTTC. Protein sequence: CASTDRGGYGYTF. The rearrangement links TRBV19 to TRBJ1-2; 10 bases map to TRBD1. This CDR3 has 13 residues. Losses at the gene ends were 7 bases for V and 4 bases for J; bases not matched to a gene: 3. Germline loops: CDR1 LNHDA, CDR2 SQIVND (reference sequence). Supplemented by reference TRBV19 and TRBJ1-2, the full variable domain reads DGGITQSPKYLFRKEGQNVTLSCEQNLNHDAMYWYRQDPGQGLRLIYYSQIVNDFQKGDIAEGYSVSREKKESFPLTVTSAQKNPTAFYLCASTDRGGYGYTFGSGTRLTVV.

This chain joins TRBV30 and TRBJ2-7, with TRBD1 matching 7 bases. The V gene end was trimmed by 2 bases and the J gene end by 9 bases; junction bases not matched to a gene: 13. Germline lookup yields CDR1 GTSNPN and CDR2 SVGIG (reference sequence). The CDR3 sequence is 14 residues long. CDR3 sequence: CAWSTLQGPAGQYF. The CDR3 region has the DNA TGTGCCTGGAGTACCTTACAGGGGCCGGCGGGGCAGTACTTC.